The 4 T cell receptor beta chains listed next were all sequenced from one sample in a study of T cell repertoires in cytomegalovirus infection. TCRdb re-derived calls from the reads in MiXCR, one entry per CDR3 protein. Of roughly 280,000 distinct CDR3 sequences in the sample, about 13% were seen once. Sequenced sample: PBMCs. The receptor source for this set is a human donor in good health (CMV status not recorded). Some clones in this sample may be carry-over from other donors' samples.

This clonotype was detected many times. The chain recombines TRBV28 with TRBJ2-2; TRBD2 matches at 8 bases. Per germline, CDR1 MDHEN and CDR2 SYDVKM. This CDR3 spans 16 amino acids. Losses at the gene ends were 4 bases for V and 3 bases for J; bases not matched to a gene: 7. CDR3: CASSSPGTRDTGELFF. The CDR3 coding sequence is TGTGCCAGCAGTTCCCCCGGGACTAGAGACACCGGGGAGCTGTTTTTT.

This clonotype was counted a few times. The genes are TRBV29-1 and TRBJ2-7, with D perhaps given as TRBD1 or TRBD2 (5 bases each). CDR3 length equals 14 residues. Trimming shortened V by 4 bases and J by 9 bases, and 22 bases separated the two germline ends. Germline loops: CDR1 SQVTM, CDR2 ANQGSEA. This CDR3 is CSVVGESKPRTQYF. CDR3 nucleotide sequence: TGCAGCGTTGTGGGGGAAAGCAAACCGAGAACGCAGTACTTC.

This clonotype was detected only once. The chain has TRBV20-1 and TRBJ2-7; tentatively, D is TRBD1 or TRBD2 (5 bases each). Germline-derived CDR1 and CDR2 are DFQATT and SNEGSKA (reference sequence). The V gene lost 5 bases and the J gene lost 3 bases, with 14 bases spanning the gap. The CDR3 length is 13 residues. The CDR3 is CSAPGTVNYEQYF. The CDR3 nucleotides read TGCAGTGCTCCGGGGACCGTCAACTACGAGCAGTACTTC.

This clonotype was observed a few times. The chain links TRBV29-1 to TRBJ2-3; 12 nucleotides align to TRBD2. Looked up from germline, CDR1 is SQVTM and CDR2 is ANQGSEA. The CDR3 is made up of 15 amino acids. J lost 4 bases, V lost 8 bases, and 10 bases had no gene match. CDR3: CSPHVWTSGADTQYF. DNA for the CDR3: TGCAGCCCACACGTCTGGACTAGCGGGGCAGATACGCAGTATTTT.